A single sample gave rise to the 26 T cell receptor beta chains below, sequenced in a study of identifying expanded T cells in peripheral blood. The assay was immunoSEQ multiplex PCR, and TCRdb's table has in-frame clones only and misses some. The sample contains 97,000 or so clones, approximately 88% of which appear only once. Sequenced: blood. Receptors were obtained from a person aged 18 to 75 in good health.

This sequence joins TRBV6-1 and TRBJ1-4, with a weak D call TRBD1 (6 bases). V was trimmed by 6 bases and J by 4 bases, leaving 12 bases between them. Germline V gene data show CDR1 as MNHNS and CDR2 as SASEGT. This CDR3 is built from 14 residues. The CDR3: CASSEDRLNEKLFF. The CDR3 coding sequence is TGTGCCAGCAGCGAGGACAGACTTAATGAAAAACTGTTTTTT.

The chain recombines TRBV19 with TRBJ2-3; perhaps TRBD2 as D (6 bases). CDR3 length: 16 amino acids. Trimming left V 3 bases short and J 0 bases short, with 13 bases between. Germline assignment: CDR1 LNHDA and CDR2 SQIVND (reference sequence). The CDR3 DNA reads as TGTGCCAGTAGTATGTTTTCCGGGACTAGCACAGATACGCAGTATTTT. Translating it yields CASSMFSGTSTDTQYF.

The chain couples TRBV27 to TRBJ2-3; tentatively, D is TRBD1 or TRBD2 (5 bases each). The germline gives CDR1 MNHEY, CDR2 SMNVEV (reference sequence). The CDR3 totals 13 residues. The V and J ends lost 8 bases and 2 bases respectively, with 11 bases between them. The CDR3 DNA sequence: TGTGCCAGCTCGTGGGGGAACACAGATACGCAGTATTTT. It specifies CASSWGNTDTQYF.

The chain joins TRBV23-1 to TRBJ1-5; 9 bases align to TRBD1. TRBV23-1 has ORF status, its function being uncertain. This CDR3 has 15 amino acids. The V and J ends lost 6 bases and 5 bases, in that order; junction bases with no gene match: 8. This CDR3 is CASRGKDRGDQPQHF. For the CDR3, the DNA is TGCGCCAGCAGGGGGAAAGACAGGGGGGATCAGCCCCAGCATTTT.

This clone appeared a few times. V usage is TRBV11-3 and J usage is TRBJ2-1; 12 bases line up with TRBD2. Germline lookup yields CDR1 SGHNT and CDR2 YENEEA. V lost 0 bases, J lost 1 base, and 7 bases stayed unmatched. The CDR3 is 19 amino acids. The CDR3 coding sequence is TGTGCCAGCAGCTTAGATTGGTCTAGCGGGGGGGGATCCTACAATGAGCAGTTCTTC. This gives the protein CASSLDWSSGGGSYNEQFF.

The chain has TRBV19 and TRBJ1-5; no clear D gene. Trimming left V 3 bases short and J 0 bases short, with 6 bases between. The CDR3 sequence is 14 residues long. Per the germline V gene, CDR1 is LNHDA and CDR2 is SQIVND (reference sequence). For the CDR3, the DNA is TGTGCCAGTAGTATCTCTCTTAGCAATCAGCCCCAGCATTTT. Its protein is CASSISLSNQPQHF.

The CDR3 reads CASSVQGGNEQFF. In nucleotides, the CDR3 is TGCGCCAGCAGCGTTCAGGGTGGCAATGAGCAGTTCTTC. This sequence joins TRBV5-1 and TRBJ2-1; possibly TRBD1 for D (5 bases). Germline V lookup: CDR1 SGHRS, CDR2 YFSETQ. CDR3 length equals 13 residues. V was cut by 4 bases and J by 6 bases, with 11 bases left in between.

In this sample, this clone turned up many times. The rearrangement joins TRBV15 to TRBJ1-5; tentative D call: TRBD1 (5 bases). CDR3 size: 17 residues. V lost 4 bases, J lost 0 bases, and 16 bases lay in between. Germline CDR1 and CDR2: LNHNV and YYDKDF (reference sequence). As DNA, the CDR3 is TGTGCCACCAGCAACGGCAGGGAAGCGTATAGCAATCAGCCCCAGCATTTT. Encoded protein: CATSNGREAYSNQPQHF.

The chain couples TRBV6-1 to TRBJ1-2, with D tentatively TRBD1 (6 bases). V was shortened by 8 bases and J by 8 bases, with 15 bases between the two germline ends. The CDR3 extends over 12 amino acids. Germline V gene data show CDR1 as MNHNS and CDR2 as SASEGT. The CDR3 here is CASGQQGWGYTF. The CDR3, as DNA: TGTGCCAGCGGCCAACAGGGTTGGGGCTACACCTTC.

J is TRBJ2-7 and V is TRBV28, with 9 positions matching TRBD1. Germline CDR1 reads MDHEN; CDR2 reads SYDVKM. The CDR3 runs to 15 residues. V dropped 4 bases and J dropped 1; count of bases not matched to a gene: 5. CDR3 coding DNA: TGTGCCAGCAGTTCCACGGGACAGGGATCCTACGAGCAGTACTTC. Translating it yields CASSSTGQGSYEQYF.

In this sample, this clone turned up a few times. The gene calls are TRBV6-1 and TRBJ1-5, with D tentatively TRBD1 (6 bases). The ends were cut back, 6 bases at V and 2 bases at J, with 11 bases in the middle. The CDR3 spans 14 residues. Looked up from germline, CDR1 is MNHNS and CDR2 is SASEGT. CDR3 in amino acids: CASRGGGGNQPQHF. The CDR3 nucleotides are TGTGCCAGCAGGGGAGGGGGGGGCAATCAGCCCCAGCATTTT.

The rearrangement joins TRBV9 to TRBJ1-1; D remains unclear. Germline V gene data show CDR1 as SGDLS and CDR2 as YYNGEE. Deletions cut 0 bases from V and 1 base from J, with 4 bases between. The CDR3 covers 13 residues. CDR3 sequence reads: CASSVEQNTEAFF. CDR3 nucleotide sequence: TGTGCCAGCAGCGTAGAGCAGAACACTGAAGCTTTCTTT.

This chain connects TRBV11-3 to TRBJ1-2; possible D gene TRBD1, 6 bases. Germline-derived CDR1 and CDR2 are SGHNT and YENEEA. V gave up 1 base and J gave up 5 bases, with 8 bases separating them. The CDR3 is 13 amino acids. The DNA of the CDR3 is TGTGCCAGCAGCTTAGGGGGGCAGTATGGCTACACCTTC. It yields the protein CASSLGGQYGYTF.

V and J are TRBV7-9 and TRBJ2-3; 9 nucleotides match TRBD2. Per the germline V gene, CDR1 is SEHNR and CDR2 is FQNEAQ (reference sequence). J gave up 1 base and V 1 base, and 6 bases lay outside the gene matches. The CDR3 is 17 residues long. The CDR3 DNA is TGTGCCAGCAGCTTAGGGGTCGGGACTAGCCGCACAGATACGCAGTATTTT. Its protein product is CASSLGVGTSRTDTQYF.

In DNA, the CDR3 is TGTGCCAGCAGCCAAACCGGGACTAGCGGCACAGATACGCAGTATTTT. This codes for CASSQTGTSGTDTQYF. This chain uses TRBV4-2 with TRBJ2-3, with 10 nucleotides matching TRBD2. The ends lost 2 bases at V and 1 base at J; junction bases unmatched: 3. This CDR3 has 16 residues. From germline, CDR1 is LGHNA and CDR2 YNFKEQ.

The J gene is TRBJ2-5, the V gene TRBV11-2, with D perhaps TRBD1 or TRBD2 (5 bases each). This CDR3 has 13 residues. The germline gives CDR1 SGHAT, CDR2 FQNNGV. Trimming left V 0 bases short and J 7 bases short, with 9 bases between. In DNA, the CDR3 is TGTGCCAGCAGCTTAGAGGATGGGGGGACCCAGTACTTC. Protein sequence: CASSLEDGGTQYF.

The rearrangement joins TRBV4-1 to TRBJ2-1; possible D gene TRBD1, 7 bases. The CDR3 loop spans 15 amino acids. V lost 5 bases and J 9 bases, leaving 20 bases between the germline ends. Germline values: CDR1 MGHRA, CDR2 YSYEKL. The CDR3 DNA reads TGCGCCAGCAGCGAACGACAGGGAGGTTCGGGTGAGCAGTTCTTC. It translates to CASSERQGGSGEQFF.

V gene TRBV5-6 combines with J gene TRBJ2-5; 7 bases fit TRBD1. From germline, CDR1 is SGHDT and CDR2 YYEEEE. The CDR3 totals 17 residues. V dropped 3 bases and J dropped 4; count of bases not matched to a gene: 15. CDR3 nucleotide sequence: TGTGCCAGCAGCTCGCCGGTGGGACAGTGGAGTGGAGAGACCCAGTACTTC. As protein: CASSSPVGQWSGETQYF.

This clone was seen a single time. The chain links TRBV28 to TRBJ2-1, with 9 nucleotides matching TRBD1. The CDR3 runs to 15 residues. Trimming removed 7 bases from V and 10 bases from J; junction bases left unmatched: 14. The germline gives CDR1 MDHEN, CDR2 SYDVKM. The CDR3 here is CASTSDRGPTTEQFF. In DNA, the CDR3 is TGTGCCAGCACCTCGGACAGGGGACCAACAACAGAGCAGTTCTTC.

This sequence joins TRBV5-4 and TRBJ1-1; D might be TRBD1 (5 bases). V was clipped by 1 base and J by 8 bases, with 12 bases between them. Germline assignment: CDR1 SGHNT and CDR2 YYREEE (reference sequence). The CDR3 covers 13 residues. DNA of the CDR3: TGTGCCAGCAGCTTGTACCAGGGTGGAGAAGCTTTCTTT. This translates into CASSLYQGGEAFF.

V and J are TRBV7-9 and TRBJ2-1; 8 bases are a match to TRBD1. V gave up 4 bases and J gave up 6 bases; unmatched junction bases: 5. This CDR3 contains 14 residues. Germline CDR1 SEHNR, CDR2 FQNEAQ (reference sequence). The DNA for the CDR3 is TGTGCCAGCAGCTCCCCGCAGGGGGCCAATGAGCAGTTCTTC. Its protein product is CASSSPQGANEQFF. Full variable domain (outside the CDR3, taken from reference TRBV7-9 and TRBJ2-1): DTGVSQNPRHKITKRGQNVTFRCDPISEHNRLYWYRQTLGQGPEFLTYFQNEAQLEKSRLLSDRFSAERPKGSFSTLEIQRTEQGDSAMYLCASSSPQGANEQFFGPGTRLTVL.

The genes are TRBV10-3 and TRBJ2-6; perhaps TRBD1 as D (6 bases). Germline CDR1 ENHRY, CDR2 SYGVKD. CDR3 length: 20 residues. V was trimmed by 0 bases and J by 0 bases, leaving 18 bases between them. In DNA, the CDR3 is TGTGCCATCAGTGAGTCTTTTGGGGGCGCAGGAACCTCTGGGGCCAACGTCCTGACTTTC. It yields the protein CAISESFGGAGTSGANVLTF.

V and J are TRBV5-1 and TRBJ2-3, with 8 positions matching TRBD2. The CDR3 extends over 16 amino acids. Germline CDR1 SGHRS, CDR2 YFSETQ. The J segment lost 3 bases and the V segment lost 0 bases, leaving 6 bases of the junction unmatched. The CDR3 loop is CASSLGSGGGTDTQYF. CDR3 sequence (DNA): TGCGCCAGCAGCTTGGGAAGCGGGGGAGGGACAGATACGCAGTATTTT.

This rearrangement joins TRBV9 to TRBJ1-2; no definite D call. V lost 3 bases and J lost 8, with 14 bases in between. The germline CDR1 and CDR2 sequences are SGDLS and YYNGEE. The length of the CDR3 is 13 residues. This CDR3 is CASSAREGRGYTF. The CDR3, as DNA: TGTGCCAGCAGCGCCAGAGAAGGACGGGGCTACACCTTC. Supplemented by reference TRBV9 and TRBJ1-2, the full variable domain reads DSGVTQTPKHLITATGQRVTLRCSPRSGDLSVYWYQQSLDQGLQFLIQYYNGEERAKGNILERFSAQQFPDLHSELNLSSLELGDSALYFCASSAREGRGYTFGSGTRLTVV.

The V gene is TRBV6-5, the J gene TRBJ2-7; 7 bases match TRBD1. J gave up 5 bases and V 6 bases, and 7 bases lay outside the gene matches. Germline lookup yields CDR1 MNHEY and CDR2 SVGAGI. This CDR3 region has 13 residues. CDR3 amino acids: CASSPGTVNEQYF. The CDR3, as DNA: TGTGCCAGCAGCCCCGGGACAGTCAACGAGCAGTACTTC.

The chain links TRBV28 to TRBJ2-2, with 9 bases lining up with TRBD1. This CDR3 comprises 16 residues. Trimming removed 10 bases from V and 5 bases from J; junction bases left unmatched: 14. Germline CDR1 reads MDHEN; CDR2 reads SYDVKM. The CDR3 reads CATAGTGPGETGELFF. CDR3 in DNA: TGTGCCACTGCGGGGACAGGGCCGGGGGAGACCGGGGAGCTGTTTTTT.